The TCR beta chain described here comes from a study of shared clonotypes between healthy human individuals. Adults of Caucasian background living in Nashville, Tennessee made up all donors. Method: immunoSEQ multiplex PCR; TCRdb's copy keeps in-frame clones and lacks some. Here the sample spans approximately 2.3 million clones, 90% to 95% being singletons. In the case of this clone: Its antigen is unidentified.

V lost 4 bases, J lost 5 bases, and 5 bases stayed unmatched. The CDR3 runs to 13 residues. Germline V CDR1 and CDR2: ENHRY, SYGVKD. Study findings and constraints: Estimated clonotype richness was generally higher in naive than memory subsets. Approximately 5% was the fraction of naive CD4 clonotypes found shared across several donors.

The specimen sequenced was naive CD4+ T cells from PBMCs. Stated subset: CD45RA+ positively selected. This sequence joins TRBV10-3 and TRBJ2-7; 7 bases agree with TRBD2. The sequence came from a man aged 18-30 years in good health. Some clones in this sample may be carry-over from other donors' samples. The CDR3 coding sequence is TGTGCCATCAGTGGGGGACGGGGGGACGAGCAGTACTTC. This translates into CAISGGRGDEQYF.